A single sample is the source of the 2 T cell receptor beta chains below, sequenced in a study of T cell repertoires in cytomegalovirus infection. TCRdb re-derived calls from the reads in MiXCR, one entry per CDR3 protein. The data show fewer than 350,000 distinct CDR3 sequences, 29% seen once. The antigens of these receptors remain unknown. Sequencing was performed on cultured PBMCs, taken from culture after CMV antigen stimulation. The receptors here all came from a human donor in good health (CMV status not recorded). Some clones in this sample may be carry-over from other donors' samples.

This clonotype was seen a few times. The chain links TRBV6-1 to TRBJ2-6, with D possibly being TRBD2 (5 bases). Germline assignment: CDR1 MNHNS and CDR2 SASEGT. The V and J ends lost 11 bases and 0 bases respectively, with 5 bases between them. This CDR3 region has 12 residues. Here the CDR3 DNA reads TGTGCCGGGAGCTCTGGGGCCAACGTCCTGACTTTC. Translation: CAGSSGANVLTF.

The rearrangement links TRBV9 to TRBJ2-3; possible D gene TRBD2, 5 bases. CDR3 length: 15 residues. CDR1 and CDR2 from the germline V gene are SGDLS and YYNGEE. V dropped 4 bases and J dropped 0 bases, with 12 bases sitting between them. The CDR3 DNA reads TGTGCCAGCAGCCACGGAGGATCGAGCACAGATACGCAGTATTTT. Its translation is CASSHGGSSTDTQYF.